This T cell receptor beta chain is from a study of STAT5B mutations in CD4+ large granular lymphocyte leukemia. A few counts support this clone. Its antigen is unidentified. Repertoires were generated with immunoSEQ multiplex PCR, while TCRdb's copy carries only in-frame clones and drops some. Among roughly 4,300 clones listed, 65% to 85% were seen once. Study observations and caveats: TRBV06-family usage was enriched in top patient clones (8/27) versus controls (2/35). Main leukemic clonotypes were patient-specific, but under 30% appeared at low frequency elsewhere.

Patients had CD4+ T-LGLL, from Padova, Helsinki and Shinshu. The CDR3 length is 13 residues. Trimming left V 0 bases short and J 7 bases short, with 10 bases between. From germline, CDR1 is SQVTM and CDR2 ANQGSEA. The gene calls are TRBV29-1 and TRBJ2-4; no clear D gene. The receptor was derived from a man between 65 and 85 years old with CD4+ T-cell large granular lymphocyte leukemia. The sequenced sample consisted of PBMCs. For the CDR3, the DNA is TGCAGCGTTGAAGAACCCTCCTTGAACATTCAGTACTTC. Its protein is CSVEEPSLNIQYF.